Following are 13 T cell receptor beta chains from one sample sequenced in a study of CDR3 diversity in severe acne. In TCRdb, the PCR reads were re-called with MiXCR into one record per CDR3 protein. The sample carries fewer than 90,000 distinct CDR3 sequences, 45% to 55% recorded once. The sample consisted of blood. The receptors were gathered from a male donor with severe acne vulgaris.

Regarding this clonotype: Given a much more abundant clone one base away, this may be a read error. The gene calls are TRBV10-1 and TRBJ2-1, with 7 positions matching TRBD2. The V gene end was trimmed by 4 bases and the J gene end by 2 bases; junction bases not matched to a gene: 5. The CDR3 has 15 residues. Germline values: CDR1 WNHNN, CDR2 SYGVQD (reference sequence). In nucleotides, the CDR3 is TGCGCCAGCAGTGCGGGGGGTCTCCCCTACAATGAGCAGTTCTTC. It encodes CASSAGGLPYNEQFF.

This clonotype counts as medium-sized (0.01 to 0.1%). The chain uses TRBV6-4 and TRBJ2-5; 10 nucleotides match TRBD1. The CDR3 covers 14 residues. V was clipped by 6 bases and J by 6 bases; unmatched bases: 7. CDR1 MRHNA and CDR2 SNTAGT come from the germline V gene. The CDR3 DNA follows: TGTGCCAGCAGCCCGACAGGGGGCGGTAAGACCCAGTACTTC. Its protein is CASSPTGGGKTQYF.

The sample holds many counts of this clonotype. The chain has TRBV9 and TRBJ2-1; D unclear. V was cut by 3 bases and J by 13 bases, with 20 bases left in between. There are 14 residues in the CDR3. Germline CDR1 is SGDLS and CDR2 is YYNGEE. This CDR3 is CASSAPQDPSGQFF. The CDR3 nucleotides are TGTGCCAGCAGCGCCCCTCAGGACCCATCCGGACAGTTCTTC.

To note about this clonotype: At one end, the junction sequence differs from germline, possibly due to a read error. The chain uses TRBV25-1 and TRBJ1-4; no clear D. CDR1 is MGHDK, CDR2 SYGVNS, per germline. The length of the CDR3 is 15 residues. CDR3 in DNA: TGTGCGAGCAGTTGGACGGCCCGTGGTCATGAAAAACTGTTTTTT. As protein: CASSWTARGHEKLFF.

In its sample, this clonotype was seen a few times. A much larger clone is a single base away; this may be a read error. The chain combines TRBV20-1 with TRBJ2-7; 8 bases are a match to TRBD1. Germline assignment: CDR1 DFQATT and CDR2 SNEGSKA (reference sequence). V shed 3 bases and J 2 bases; nucleotides not matched to a gene: 9. This CDR3 has 15 amino acids. Here the CDR3 reads CSARDRVGHTYEQYV. The CDR3 DNA reads as TGCAGTGCTAGGGACAGGGTGGGGCATACCTACGAGCAGTACGTC.

The J gene is TRBJ2-5, the V gene TRBV4-1; 10 bases fit TRBD2. J was trimmed by 9 bases and V by 4 bases; bases with no gene match: 8. The CDR3 covers 14 residues. Germline values: CDR1 MGHRA, CDR2 YSYEKL. CDR3 region: CASSPVAGGEAQYF. The CDR3 DNA sequence: TGCGCCAGCAGCCCAGTAGCGGGAGGTGAGGCCCAGTACTTC.

The rearrangement uses TRBV2 and TRBJ2-6; D unresolved. The CDR3 runs to 12 residues. Trimming pared 11 bases from V and 2 bases from J, leaving 7 bases between. Germline CDR1 SNHLY, CDR2 FYNNEI. The CDR3 bases are TGTGCCTCCGTTACTGGGGCCAACGTCCTGACTTTC. Encoded protein: CASVTGANVLTF.

The genes are TRBV30 and TRBJ2-3; D gene uncertain. CDR3 length: 11 amino acids. The V gene's germline CDR1 is GTSNPN and CDR2 SVGIG (reference sequence). The V end was cut by 0 bases, the J end by 3 bases, with 1 base between. CDR3 bases: TGTGCCTGGAGTGTAACAGATACGCAGTATTTT. It codes for CAWSVTDTQYF.

As for this clonotype: This could be a read error, since a much larger clone is one nucleotide away. The chain carries TRBV7-6 and TRBJ2-1; the D is unclear. Germline V gene data show CDR1 as SGHVS and CDR2 as FNYEAQ. Deletions cut 5 bases from V and 5 bases from J, with 13 bases between. The CDR3 length is 14 residues. CDR3 DNA sequence: TGTGCCAGCAGCCCCGGACGGTCCCACAATGAGCAGTTCTTC. This encodes CASSPGRSHNEQFF.

A note on this clonotype: The limits of the CDR3 on the DNA are not certain, so only TCRdb's listed CDR3 is given. The chain recombines TRBV28 with TRBJ2-5; the table assigns TRBD2, which was not confirmed against the DNA. Germline V gene lookup returns CDR1 MDHEN and CDR2 SYDVKM. Inclusive of both ends, the CDR3 amounts to 20 amino acids. The CDR3 sequence is CASSLLVSGNEQFFEETQYF.

V gene TRBV4-2 combines with J gene TRBJ1-2; possible D gene TRBD1, 6 bases. The CDR3 contains 16 residues. Trimming took 4 bases from V and 4 from J, leaving 19 bases between them. Germline-derived CDR1 and CDR2 are LGHNA and YNFKEQ. The CDR3 sequence is CASSPTGAMSRYGYTF. The CDR3 DNA reads as TGTGCCAGCAGCCCCACGGGGGCGATGAGTCGCTATGGCTACACCTTC.

There are many counts of this clonotype. The chain combines TRBV19 with TRBJ1-6, with 10 bases matching TRBD1. From germline, CDR1 is LNHDA and CDR2 SQIVND (reference sequence). The V gene end was trimmed by 6 bases and the J gene end by 10 bases; junction bases not matched to a gene: 3. This CDR3 is built from 13 residues. CDR3 bases: TGTGCCAGTAGCGGGACAGGGGAATCACCCCTCCACTTT. Amino acids: CASSGTGESPLHF.

This clonotype was observed many times. The chain carries TRBV20-1 and TRBJ2-5, with D hard to call. V shed 5 bases and J shed 1 base, with 8 bases lying between them. Germline V gene lookup returns CDR1 DFQATT and CDR2 SNEGSKA (reference sequence). CDR3 size: 12 residues. The CDR3 spells CSAPRAQETQYF. CDR3 sequence (DNA): TGCAGTGCTCCCCGGGCCCAAGAGACCCAGTACTTC.